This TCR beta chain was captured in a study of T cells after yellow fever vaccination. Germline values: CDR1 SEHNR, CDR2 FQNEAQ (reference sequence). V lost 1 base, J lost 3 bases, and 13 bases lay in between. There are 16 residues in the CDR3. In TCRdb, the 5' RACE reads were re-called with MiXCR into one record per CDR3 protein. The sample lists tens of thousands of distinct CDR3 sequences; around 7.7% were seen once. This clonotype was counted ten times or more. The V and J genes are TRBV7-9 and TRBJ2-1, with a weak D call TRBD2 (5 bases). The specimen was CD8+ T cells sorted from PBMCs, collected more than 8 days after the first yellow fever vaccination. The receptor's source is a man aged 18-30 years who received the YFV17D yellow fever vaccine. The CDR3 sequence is CASSLGADEGYNEQFF. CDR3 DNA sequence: TGTGCCAGCAGCTTAGGGGCCGATGAGGGCTACAATGAGCAGTTCTTC.